What follows is one T cell receptor (beta chain) and its context. No antigen is known for it. The input was around 0.5 ug total RNA; TCR beta cDNA was made from it with a constant-region primer. Slightly modified ARM-PCR with three nested multiplex PCR rounds yielded TCR beta libraries. Via MiXCR, TCRdb re-called the multiplex PCR reads, giving one row per CDR3 protein. The table includes fewer than 350,000 distinct CDR3 sequences, around three fifths detected once. This entry comes from a study of tumor-infiltrating lymphocytes in primary liver carcinoma. Study-level results: Blood fell significantly below tumors in its top-250-clone fraction (p = 0.039). The use of bulk unsorted samples meant that CD4+ and CD8+ repertoires were not compared. Among the pair types, tumor region pairs showed more overlap than tumor-adjacent and tumor-blood pairs.

Unsorted whole blood supplied the blood RNA, and germline DNA was isolated too. Preoperatively, approximately 4 milliliters of peripheral blood were collected. This TCR came from a man aged 35-49 years with primary liver carcinoma and hepatitis B virus infection. The sample comprised peripheral blood.

CDR3: CASSFTSGSNEQYF. The CDR3 DNA is TGCGCCAGCAGCTTTACTAGCGGGAGCAACGAGCAGTACTTC. This rearrangement joins TRBV5-1 to TRBJ2-7; 11 bases fit TRBD2. Germline V gene lookup returns CDR1 SGHRS and CDR2 YFSETQ. The CDR3 contains 14 residues. V gave up 2 bases and J gave up 5 bases; unmatched junction bases: 3.